This T cell receptor (beta chain) came from a study of cytomegalovirus exposure and HLA in healthy donors. Findings and caveats of the study: In a later analysis, a genetic analysis reported fewer productive-TCR N-insertions in an Asian-associated ancestry cluster than the cohort average. In a later analysis, compared with equally common non-associated chains, HLA-associated beta chains were more expanded. Published work reported that the classifier diagnosed cytomegalovirus status with high specificity and sensitivity.

In regard to this clone: The target antigen is unknown.

The CDR3 sequence is 15 residues long. Germline assignment: CDR1 SNHLY and CDR2 FYNNEI. V shed 8 bases and J 4 bases; nucleotides not matched to a gene: 4. Primers: 60 Vbeta forward and 13 Jbeta reverse. Profiling relied on immunoSEQ multiplex PCR, and the TCRdb table lists in-frame clones only, not all of them. The sample lists some 110,000 clones, around 80% seen once, with roughly 1.1% in the top ten. The TCR comes from a young woman in good health and CMV-seronegative. Sample: PBMCs. The rearrangement uses TRBV2 and TRBJ2-2; 13 bases fit TRBD2. The CDR3 protein is CASRGLAGVTGELFF. Here the CDR3 DNA reads TGTGCCAGCCGAGGACTAGCGGGAGTCACCGGGGAGCTGTTTTTT.